These 24 T cell receptor beta chains were all obtained from the same sample, sequenced in a study of blood T cell repertoires in COVID-19. The method was immunoSEQ multiplex PCR; TCRdb's version includes in-frame clones alone and lacks a portion of them. The sample lists 150,000 to 160,000 clones, approximately 90% occurring once. Sequenced material: peripheral blood. All receptors come from a woman aged 65 to 85 with acute or convalescent COVID-19.

This chain connects TRBV19 to TRBJ1-2; the D gene is possibly TRBD1 (6 bases). From germline, CDR1 is LNHDA and CDR2 SQIVND (reference sequence). This CDR3 is built from 13 residues. V lost 6 bases to trimming and J lost 5 bases, with 13 bases between them. Here the CDR3 DNA reads TGTGCCAGTAGGGACAGCGGGAGATATGGCTACACCTTC. It encodes CASRDSGRYGYTF.

The J gene is TRBJ2-1, the V gene TRBV11-1; D is ambiguous. Between the trimmed V and J ends, which lost 5 bases and 0 bases, there was a span of 11 bases. Germline values: CDR1 SGHAT, CDR2 FQDESV (reference sequence). CDR3 size: 15 residues. CDR3 loop: CASSPSRISYNEQFF. Written as DNA, the CDR3 is TGTGCCAGCAGCCCCTCCCGTATCTCCTACAATGAGCAGTTCTTC.

The rearrangement joins TRBV5-1 to TRBJ1-2; no reliable D call. CDR1 and CDR2 from the germline V gene are SGHRS and YFSETQ. The V end was cut by 1 base, the J end by 9 bases, with 13 bases between. The CDR3 contains 13 residues. CDR3 sequence: CASSLLLRPSYTF. The CDR3 DNA reads as TGCGCCAGCAGCTTGCTCTTACGTCCTAGCTACACCTTC.

The chain employs TRBV7-8 and TRBJ1-1, with D unclear. V was cut by 2 bases and J by 5 bases, with 12 bases left in between. The CDR3 contains 14 residues. Germline V gives CDR1 SGHVS, CDR2 FQNEAQ. DNA of the CDR3: TGTGCCAGCAGCTTAAGTCTCGGGGTGACTGAAGCTTTCTTT. As protein: CASSLSLGVTEAFF.

The J gene is TRBJ2-1, the V gene TRBV7-2; 8 bases map to TRBD1. V dropped 1 base and J dropped 5; count of bases not matched to a gene: 10. This CDR3 has 17 amino acids. CDR1 and CDR2 (germline): SGHTA, FQGNSA. CDR3 amino acids: CASSLVASDRGDNEQFF. In nucleotides, the CDR3 is TGTGCCAGCAGCTTAGTAGCGTCTGACAGGGGTGACAATGAGCAGTTCTTC.

The rearrangement joins TRBV19 to TRBJ1-3; D not certain. Germline V gene sequence: CDR1 LNHDA, CDR2 SQIVND (reference sequence). This CDR3 contains 15 residues. The ends were cut back, 2 bases at V and 0 bases at J, with 8 bases in the middle. CDR3 bases: TGTGCCAGTAGTATATACGGGAGCTCTGGAAACACCATATATTTT. Protein product: CASSIYGSSGNTIYF.

The genes are TRBV25-1 and TRBJ1-2, with unresolved D. Germline V lookup: CDR1 MGHDK, CDR2 SYGVNS. Deletions cut 3 bases from V and 5 bases from J, with 10 bases between. The CDR3 loop spans 13 amino acids. The chain's CDR3 is CASSEEQFYGYTF. The CDR3 DNA reads as TGTGCCAGCAGTGAGGAGCAGTTTTATGGCTACACCTTC.

The chain joins TRBV9 to TRBJ1-3; tentatively, D is TRBD1 (6 bases). The CDR3 extends over 15 amino acids. V was clipped by 0 bases and J by 1 base, with 8 bases between them. Germline values: CDR1 SGDLS, CDR2 YYNGEE. The CDR3 is CASSVDRASGNTIYF. CDR3 DNA sequence: TGTGCCAGCAGCGTAGACAGGGCGTCTGGAAACACCATATATTTT. Full variable domain (rest looked up from reference TRBV9 and TRBJ1-3): DSGVTQTPKHLITATGQRVTLRCSPRSGDLSVYWYQQSLDQGLQFLIQYYNGEERAKGNILERFSAQQFPDLHSELNLSSLELGDSALYFCASSVDRASGNTIYFGEGSWLTVV.

CDR3 sequence (DNA): TGTGCCAGCAGTGACCCGCAGGGACACCAGGCCGACACTGAAGCTTTCTTT. The encoded protein is CASSDPQGHQADTEAFF. The rearrangement uses TRBV2 and TRBJ1-1; perhaps TRBD1 as D (6 bases). The V and J ends lost 3 bases and 3 bases respectively, with 20 bases between them. CDR3 length: 17 residues. The germline gives CDR1 SNHLY, CDR2 FYNNEI.

The chain joins TRBV19 to TRBJ1-2; D unresolved. The CDR3 contains 14 residues. CDR1 is LNHDA, CDR2 SQIVND, per germline (reference sequence). V dropped 7 bases and J dropped 0 bases, with 12 bases sitting between them. CDR3 DNA: TGTGCCAGTACTTATACCGGGACTAACTATGGCTACACCTTC. Amino acids: CASTYTGTNYGYTF. Supplemented by reference TRBV19 and TRBJ1-2, the full variable domain reads DGGITQSPKYLFRKEGQNVTLSCEQNLNHDAMYWYRQDPGQGLRLIYYSQIVNDFQKGDIAEGYSVSREKKESFPLTVTSAQKNPTAFYLCASTYTGTNYGYTFGSGTRLTVV.

This clone was observed a single time. The chain uses TRBV4-1 and TRBJ2-4, with D hard to call. The length of the CDR3 is 16 residues. The germline V gene encodes CDR1 MGHRA and CDR2 YSYEKL. V lost 2 bases and J 0 bases, leaving 11 bases between the germline ends. The CDR3 sequence is CASSQTTELAKNIQYF. CDR3 in DNA: TGCGCCAGCAGCCAAACGACTGAGCTAGCCAAAAACATTCAGTACTTC.

This chain uses TRBV7-9 with TRBJ2-7; D unclear. Trimming left V 1 base short and J 5 bases short, with 6 bases between. CDR1 is SEHNR, CDR2 FQNEAQ, per germline (reference sequence). The CDR3 runs to 12 residues. CDR3 sequence: CASSLVGNEQYF. The CDR3 coding sequence is TGTGCCAGCAGCTTAGTGGGCAACGAGCAGTACTTC. Using reference TRBV7-9 and TRBJ2-7 for the parts outside the CDR3, the full variable domain is DTGVSQNPRHKITKRGQNVTFRCDPISEHNRLYWYRQTLGQGPEFLTYFQNEAQLEKSRLLSDRFSAERPKGSFSTLEIQRTEQGDSAMYLCASSLVGNEQYFGPGTRLTVT.

The rearrangement uses TRBV6-6 and TRBJ2-3; 8 bases fit TRBD2. The CDR3 totals 16 residues. Germline CDR1 MNHNY, CDR2 SVGAGI (reference sequence). Trimming cost V 0 bases and J 2 bases; bases outside gene matches: 4. The CDR3 region is CASSYSKAGDTDTQYF. For the CDR3, the DNA is TGTGCCAGCAGTTACTCGAAAGCGGGGGACACAGATACGCAGTATTTT.

The V call is TRBV14, the J call TRBJ2-5; tentative D call: TRBD2 (6 bases). Between the trimmed V and J ends, which lost 1 base and 2 bases, there was a span of 14 bases. CDR3 size: 16 residues. The V gene's germline CDR1 is SGHDN and CDR2 FVKESK. The CDR3 reads CASSQGPWRGQETQYF. The CDR3 DNA reads TGTGCCAGCAGCCAAGGACCTTGGCGGGGTCAAGAGACCCAGTACTTC.

The CDR3 nucleotides are TGTGCCAGCAGTGAAGAATTCAGGGGAGACGAGCAGTACGTC. Protein product: CASSEEFRGDEQYV. The V gene is TRBV2, the J gene TRBJ2-7; D is perhaps TRBD1 (6 bases). V lost 1 base, J lost 5 bases, and 12 bases lay in between. Germline V gives CDR1 SNHLY, CDR2 FYNNEI. CDR3 size: 14 residues.

This clone was observed a single time. The V gene is TRBV19, the J gene TRBJ1-5; D not resolved. The germline V gene encodes CDR1 LNHDA and CDR2 SQIVND (reference sequence). Trimming removed 5 bases at V and 8 bases at J, with 13 bases between. There are 13 residues in the CDR3. In nucleotides, the CDR3 is TGTGCCAGTAGTCGTATGAGTACCGAGCCCCAGCATTTT. Residues: CASSRMSTEPQHF.

This clone appeared once. This chain connects TRBV5-4 to TRBJ2-3; possible D gene TRBD2, 5 bases. The CDR3 is made up of 15 amino acids. Per the germline V gene, CDR1 is SGHNT and CDR2 is YYREEE (reference sequence). Between the trimmed V and J ends, which lost 0 bases and 0 bases, there was a span of 8 bases. This chain's CDR3 is CASSLASGSTDTQYF. For the CDR3, the DNA is TGTGCCAGCAGCTTGGCGTCGGGGAGCACAGATACGCAGTATTTT.

The chain carries TRBV19 and TRBJ2-1; 11 bases map to TRBD1. V lost 3 bases and J lost 0; bases outside the gene matches: 1. CDR1 and CDR2 (germline): LNHDA, SQIVND (reference sequence). This CDR3 comprises 16 residues. The CDR3 sequence: CASSMGTGGSYNEQFF. The DNA of the CDR3 is TGTGCCAGTAGTATGGGGACAGGGGGCTCCTACAATGAGCAGTTCTTC.

V usage is TRBV6-1 and J usage is TRBJ1-3; tentatively, D is TRBD1 (6 bases). CDR1 is MNHNS and CDR2 is SASEGT in the germline V gene. The CDR3 length is 16 residues. The germline V and J ends were trimmed by 2 bases and 0 bases, with 11 bases remaining between them. CDR3 nucleotides: TGTGCCAGCAGTGAATACGAGGGGGACTCTGGAAACACCATATATTTT. It encodes CASSEYEGDSGNTIYF.

J is TRBJ2-3 and V is TRBV3-1 (or the pseudogene TRBV3-2), with TRBD2 matching over 7 bases. This CDR3 is 16 amino acids long. Germline-derived CDR1 and CDR2 are LGHDT and YNNKEL (reference sequence). V was pared by 5 bases and J by 2 bases, with 10 bases of the junction left unmatched. In DNA form, the CDR3 reads TGTGCCAGCAGCAACCCTGGCGGGGACTACACAGATACGCAGTATTTT. This sequence encodes CASSNPGGDYTDTQYF.

The rearrangement joins TRBV7-8 to TRBJ2-7, with TRBD2 matching over 14 bases. Trimming removed 1 base from V and 5 bases from J; junction bases left unmatched: 10. Germline assignment: CDR1 SGHVS and CDR2 FQNEAQ. The CDR3 covers 18 residues. CDR3 amino acids: CASSLGRLAGGPLHEQYF. The CDR3, as DNA: TGTGCCAGCAGCTTAGGTCGACTAGCGGGGGGGCCGTTACACGAGCAGTACTTC.

The gene calls are TRBV9 and TRBJ2-2; D is ambiguous. This CDR3 is built from 17 residues. The V end lost 4 bases, the J end lost 0 bases, and 16 bases lay between the germline ends. Germline CDR1 and CDR2: SGDLS and YYNGEE. This CDR3 reads CASSPTVYSANTGELFF. The DNA of the CDR3 is TGTGCCAGCAGCCCAACAGTTTACTCCGCGAACACCGGGGAGCTGTTTTTT.

V usage is TRBV29-1 and J usage is TRBJ2-6; D remains unclear. V was shortened by 8 bases and J by 0 bases, with 8 bases between the two germline ends. The germline V gene encodes CDR1 SQVTM and CDR2 ANQGSEA. The CDR3 is made up of 13 amino acids. CDR3 coding DNA: TGCAGCATCCGTATCTCTGGGGCCAACGTCCTGACTTTC. It codes for CSIRISGANVLTF.

V gene TRBV5-6 combines with J gene TRBJ1-2; D may be TRBD1 (5 bases). Trimming took 4 bases from V and 5 from J, leaving 21 bases between them. Germline-derived CDR1 and CDR2 are SGHDT and YYEEEE. The CDR3 is made up of 16 amino acids. The CDR3 DNA is TGTGCCAGCAGCCCAGAAGACCGAAGGGGCGCATATGGCTACACCTTC. This codes for CASSPEDRRGAYGYTF.